The 16 T cell receptor beta chains listed next were all sequenced from one sample in a study of tissue T cells after allogeneic stem cell transplantation. The protocol was immunoSEQ multiplex PCR, while the TCRdb copy is restricted to in-frame clones and leaves out a portion. The sample lists approximately 7,900 clones, under 55% occurring once. The time point: mouse harvest day 7 after allogeneic transplant. Each mouse received 10^7 T-cell-depleted marrow cells plus 10^6 splenic CD5+ T cells by tail vein. Source material: skin. Receptor source: a female BALB/c mouse given C57BL/6 T cells with graft-versus-host disease after an allogeneic hematopoietic cell transplant.

As for this clone: The germline and genes are mouse ones. The DNA ends 1 residue before the CDR3 does, and the rest of the CDR3 is filled in from the germline J gene. The chain joins TRBV2 to TRBJ2-2; 8 bases align to TRBD2. This CDR3 is 16 amino acids long. CDR1 and CDR2 from the germline V gene are LGHNA and YSYQKL. V shed 0 bases and J 4 bases; nucleotides not matched to a gene: 4. The CDR3 here is CASSQEGGHGTGQLYF. Partial CDR3 DNA: TGTGCCAGCAGCCAAGAGGGGGGGCATGGCACCGGGCAGCTCTAC.

This clone was observed a few times. Mouse germline and gene names are used. The CDR3 end lies 1 residue beyond the end of the read and is filled in from the germline J gene. The V and J genes are TRBV13-2 and TRBJ2-5, with D perhaps TRBD2 (7 bases). Germline lookup yields CDR1 NNHNN and CDR2 SYGAGS (reference sequence). V was pared by 0 bases and J by 6 bases, with 14 bases between. The CDR3 sequence is 15 residues long. CDR3 bases read: TGTGCCAGCGGTGATGCATCTGGGGGCCGGGACACCCAGTAC. It encodes CASGDASGGRDTQY. In full, the CDR3 is CASGDASGGRDTQYF.

This clone is categorized as large (0.1 to 1%). Here the gene names and germline are mouse. The read comes to an end 1 residue before the CDR3 does, leaving the germline J gene to fill in the end. The rearrangement uses TRBV17 and TRBJ2-7, with TRBD2 matching 8 bases. This CDR3 region has 15 residues. Unmatched junction bases numbered 3, after V lost 2 bases and J lost 0 bases. CDR1 is MNHDT, CDR2 YYDKIL, per germline. CDR3 DNA, as far as it was read: TGTGCTAGCAGTAGACGGACTGGGAGCTCCTATGAACAGTAC. Protein product: CASSRRTGSSYEQY. The full CDR3 protein is CASSRRTGSSYEQYF.

On this clone itself: Genes and germline are mouse. Other DNA sequences of this sample code for an identical CDR3. CDR3 DNA (partial): TGTGCCAGCAGTCCCGGACAGAACACAGAAGTCTTC. This codes for CASSPGQNTEVF. The full CDR3 sequence reads CASSPGQNTEVFF. The chain recombines TRBV26 with TRBJ1-1; no definite D call. Read sequence stops 1 residue before the CDR3 end, and the germline J gene provides the missing end. The CDR3 contains 13 residues. Germline values: CDR1 KGHPV, CDR2 FQNQEV (reference sequence). The V end was cut by 4 bases, the J end by 0 bases, with 6 bases between.

This clone was detected only a few times. Mouse names are used for the genes. The read falls 1 residue short of the CDR3 end, and the missing part is taken from the germline J gene. This rearrangement joins TRBV1 to TRBJ1-3; tentatively, D is TRBD1 (5 bases). The CDR3 extends over 15 amino acids. CDR1 NSQYPW and CDR2 LRSPGD come from the germline V gene (reference sequence). V was shortened by 2 bases and J by 0 bases, with 8 bases between the two germline ends. CDR3 DNA (partial): TGCACCTGCAGTGCACGGACAAATTCTGGAAATACGCTCTAT. Translating it yields CTCSARTNSGNTLY. The CDR3 as a whole reads CTCSARTNSGNTLYF.

A word on this clone: Germline and genes here are mouse. The CDR3 is cut off 1 residue early in the read; its end comes from the germline J gene. The genes are TRBV3 and TRBJ1-3, with TRBD1 identical over 7 bases. Germline V gene sequence: CDR1 SNHLY, CDR2 FYNGKV (reference sequence). V trimming: 1 base; J trimming: 1 base; junction bases outside the gene matches: 1. This CDR3 is built from 15 residues. The CDR3 spells CASSLGGGSGNTLYF. The DNA read from the CDR3 is TGTGCCAGCAGCTTAGGAGGGGGCTCTGGAAATACGCTCTAT.

This clone occurred a few times. Gene and germline names: mouse. The CDR3 end lies 1 residue beyond the end of the read and is filled in from the germline J gene. The chain employs TRBV23 and TRBJ1-3; the table assigns TRBD1, which was not confirmed against the DNA. The CDR3 extends over 14 amino acids. The germline gives CDR1 KGHTA, CDR2 FQNQQP. The CDR3 protein is CSSSQDTSGNTLYF. The sequenced part of the CDR3 DNA is TGCTCCAGCAGTCAAGACACCTCTGGAAATACGCTCTAT.

Worth noting for this clone: Gene names are the mouse ones. The read comes to an end 1 residue before the CDR3 does, leaving the germline J gene to fill in the end. The chain is built from TRBV3 and TRBJ2-7; 12 bases match TRBD2. V shed 5 bases and J 7 bases; nucleotides not matched to a gene: 6. There are 14 residues in the CDR3. From germline, CDR1 is SNHLY and CDR2 FYNGKV (reference sequence). CDR3 residues: CASSTGLGGREQYF. The part of the CDR3 DNA that was read is TGTGCCAGCAGCACGGGACTGGGGGGCCGGGAACAGTAC.

This clone was detected only a few times. The genes and germline here are from mouse. The sequenced part of the CDR3 DNA is TGTGCCAGCAGTCTGGGGGGGTATGGAAATACGCTCTAT. This gives the protein CASSLGGYGNTLY. The full CDR3 is CASSLGGYGNTLYF. The genes are TRBV26 and TRBJ1-3, with D tentatively TRBD1 (5 bases). Coverage ceases 1 residue before the CDR3 finishes, and the germline J gene fills in the end. The CDR3 runs to 14 residues. V shed 2 bases and J shed 3 bases, with 8 bases lying between them. From germline, CDR1 is KGHPV and CDR2 FQNQEV (reference sequence).

This clone was counted a single time. The gene symbols are mouse symbols. The read stops 1 residue short of the end of the CDR3; the missing end is completed from the germline J gene. The rearrangement uses TRBV13-1 and TRBJ2-5; the match to TRBD1 covers 11 bases. There are 14 residues in the CDR3. Germline CDR1 reads NSHNY; CDR2 reads SYGAGN. J lost 5 bases, V lost 4 bases, and 3 bases had no gene match. The DNA read from the CDR3 is TGTGCCAGCAGTCCCGGGACAGGGGGAGACACCCAGTAC. Translated, it gives CASSPGTGGDTQY. The whole CDR3 sequence is CASSPGTGGDTQYF.

To note about this clone: Gene names are mouse gene names. The read finishes 1 residue shy of the CDR3 end, and the germline J gene is used to complete it. The rearrangement links TRBV24 to TRBJ2-4; 12 bases align to TRBD2. The CDR3 has 15 amino acids. Unmatched junction bases numbered 1, after V lost 6 bases and J lost 0 bases. Germline V gene data show CDR1 as KGHTA and CDR2 as FRNEEI. CDR3 DNA, as far as it was read: TGTGCCAGCAGAGGGACTGGGGGGAGTCAAAACACCTTGTAC. The encoded protein is CASRGTGGSQNTLY. The CDR3 in its entirety is CASRGTGGSQNTLYF.

Comment on this clone: Genes here carry mouse names. The CDR3 is cut off 1 residue early in the read; its end comes from the germline J gene. The J gene is TRBJ1-6, the V gene TRBV19; no reliable D call. TRBJ1-6 is identified as an open reading frame with a role that is uncertain. The CDR3 has 14 residues. Deletions cut 2 bases from V and 4 bases from J, with 7 bases between. Per germline, CDR1 FNHDT and CDR2 SITEND (reference sequence). The sequenced CDR3 bases are TGTGCCAGCAGTATCCGGGGATATAATTCGCCCCTCTAC. It is translated as CASSIRGYNSPLY. The whole CDR3 protein is CASSIRGYNSPLYF.

Turning to this clone: Gene names are the mouse ones. The CDR3 end is not reached by the read, which stops 1 residue before it; the germline J gene fills it in. The chain has TRBV26 and TRBJ1-6, with TRBD1 matching 7 bases. TRBJ1-6 is marked as an open reading frame, function uncertain. The trim removed 0 bases at V and 2 bases at J, leaving 1 base unmatched. This CDR3 is 16 amino acids long. Germline CDR1 reads KGHPV; CDR2 reads FQNQEV (reference sequence). CDR3 DNA (partial): TGTGCCAGCAGTCTGTCGGGGACAGCCTATAATTCGCCCCTCTAC. Encoded protein: CASSLSGTAYNSPLY. The full CDR3 protein reads CASSLSGTAYNSPLYF.

Of note for this clone: The gene names given are mouse names. The CDR3 extends 1 residue past the end of the read, so its final part is completed from the germline J gene. This chain connects TRBV26 to TRBJ1-6; D remains ambiguous. TRBJ1-6 is an ORF for which the function is uncertain. Per the germline V gene, CDR1 is KGHPV and CDR2 is FQNQEV (reference sequence). This CDR3 has 12 amino acids. The V gene lost 2 bases and the J gene lost 8 bases, with 4 bases spanning the gap. CDR3 loop: CASSLGDSPLYF. Incomplete CDR3 DNA: TGTGCCAGCAGTCTGGGGGATTCGCCCCTCTAC.

On this clone: The gene names here belong to mouse. The missing CDR3 end, 1 residue past where the read stops, is filled in from the germline J gene. The V gene is TRBV13-1, the J gene TRBJ2-1; unclear D gene. There are 14 residues in the CDR3. The germline V gene has CDR1 NSHNY and CDR2 SYGAGN. The ends were cut back, 0 bases at V and 3 bases at J, with 7 bases in the middle. Here the CDR3 reads CASSDAPIYAEQFF. Incomplete CDR3 DNA: TGTGCCAGCAGTGATGCACCCATCTATGCTGAGCAGTTC.

This clone has only a few counts. The genes are named according to mouse. The missing CDR3 end, 1 residue past where the read stops, is filled in from the germline J gene. The V call is TRBV26, the J call TRBJ2-4, with 9 bases identical to TRBD2. V dropped 8 bases and J dropped 0; count of bases not matched to a gene: 3. The CDR3 has 14 amino acids. Germline V CDR1 and CDR2: KGHPV, FQNQEV (reference sequence). CDR3 amino acids: CASRLGVSQNTLYF. The part of the CDR3 DNA that was read is TGTGCCAGCCGACTGGGGGTTAGTCAAAACACCTTGTAC.